One sample yielded the 9 T cell receptor beta chains listed below, sequenced in a study of OX40 agonist ivuxolimab in advanced cancers. Assay used: immunoSEQ multiplex PCR; TCRdb lists only in-frame clones, some missing. The sample lists around 95,000 clones, approximately 90% seen once, with approximately 0.55% in the top ten. The sample was CD4+ or CD8+ T cells sorted from blood, taken in a trial of the OX40 agonist ivuxolimab. The receptor set was obtained from an adult with an advanced solid tumor such as melanoma, head and neck, liver or kidney cancer.

The chain joins TRBV6-1 to TRBJ1-5; D call uncertain. Trimming took off 2 bases at V and 4 bases at J, with 6 bases between the two ends. Germline CDR1 reads MNHNS; CDR2 reads SASEGT. This CDR3 is built from 13 residues. The CDR3 sequence is CASSETVNQPQHF. The CDR3 DNA is TGTGCCAGCAGTGAAACAGTTAATCAGCCCCAGCATTTT.

The V and J genes are TRBV19 and TRBJ1-4, with D uncertain. Trimming removed 3 bases at V and 12 bases at J, with 8 bases between. Germline V gives CDR1 LNHDA, CDR2 SQIVND (reference sequence). This CDR3 has 11 residues. For the CDR3, the DNA is TGTGCCAGTAGTATGGCGAAGGAACTGTTTTTT. This codes for CASSMAKELFF.

This chain connects TRBV11-3 to TRBJ1-2, with D perhaps matching TRBD1 (5 bases). Germline V gene lookup returns CDR1 SGHNT and CDR2 YENEEA. This CDR3 spans 13 amino acids. V lost 5 bases to trimming and J lost 8 bases, with 15 bases between them. Here the CDR3 reads CASSAVGGTGYTF. The CDR3 DNA reads as TGTGCCAGCAGCGCGGTTGGGGGAACGGGCTACACCTTC.

This clone came up once. The chain joins TRBV6-1 to TRBJ1-2; 7 bases are a match to TRBD1. J lost 6 bases, V lost 6 bases, and 7 bases had no gene match. This CDR3 is 13 amino acids long. CDR1 and CDR2 from the germline V gene are MNHNS and SASEGT. The CDR3: CASRGTAVDGYTF. The CDR3 DNA is TGTGCCAGCAGAGGGACAGCGGTTGATGGCTACACCTTC.

J is TRBJ2-2 and V is TRBV16, with D possibly being TRBD2 (6 bases). There are 14 residues in the CDR3. Germline V gives CDR1 KGHSY, CDR2 FQNENV. V lost 4 bases and J 3 bases, leaving 9 bases between the germline ends. The CDR3 region has the DNA TGTGCCAGCAGCCGCGGGGTTCACACCGGGGAGCTGTTTTTT. It encodes CASSRGVHTGELFF.

The V gene is TRBV5-1, the J gene TRBJ2-1, with D possibly matching TRBD2 (6 bases). Trimming left V 4 bases short and J 3 bases short, with 11 bases between. Germline V gene data show CDR1 as SGHRS and CDR2 as YFSETQ. CDR3 length: 14 residues. CDR3 nucleotides: TGCGCCAGCAGCCTCCTCGGGAGCTACAATGAGCAGTTCTTC. Protein product: CASSLLGSYNEQFF.

The chain links TRBV18 to TRBJ2-7; D remains ambiguous. V lost 2 bases and J 5 bases, leaving 16 bases between the germline ends. Germline assignment: CDR1 KGHSH and CDR2 LQKENI. The CDR3 spans 15 residues. The CDR3 DNA sequence: TGTGCCAGCTCACCAGGGGTAGGGCCGATTGACGAGCAGTACTTC. Its protein product is CASSPGVGPIDEQYF.

V usage is TRBV11-2 and J usage is TRBJ1-1, with D possibly TRBD1 on 5 matching bases. Deletions cut 1 base from V and 0 bases from J, with 15 bases between. This CDR3 is 17 amino acids long. Germline CDR1 reads SGHAT; CDR2 reads FQNNGV. The CDR3 here is CASSLARQGTMNTEAFF. The CDR3 DNA reads as TGTGCCAGCAGCTTAGCCCGGCAGGGAACCATGAACACTGAAGCTTTCTTT.

The CDR3 sequence is CASRVAGPTYEQYF. The DNA for the CDR3 is TGTGCCAGCAGGGTAGCGGGACCAACCTACGAGCAGTACTTC. The chain is built from TRBV6-1 and TRBJ2-5; 8 bases are shared with TRBD2. Judging by the DNA end, TRBJ2-7 fits better; the J call may be wrong. Per the germline V gene, CDR1 is MNHNS and CDR2 is SASEGT. This CDR3 is 14 amino acids long.